This record covers a single T cell receptor (beta chain). Its antigen is undetermined. The CDR3 loop spans 10 amino acids. The V end was cut by 4 bases, the J end by 5 bases, with 3 bases between. The data derive from a study of shared clonotypes between healthy human individuals. The donors were all Caucasian adults (living in Nashville, Tennessee). From CD4+ cells came CD45RA+ naive and CD45RA-negative memory subsets. An even split of each subset's genomic DNA across several immunoSEQ plates was performed. Sequencing was performed with immunoSEQ multiplex PCR; in TCRdb, only in-frame clones are kept and a portion is missing. Here the sample spans 2 million to 3 million clones, under 95% being singletons. Overall study findings and caveats: Unshared clonotypes carried lower generation probabilities than those common to all four donors.

Sequences were obtained from naive CD4+ T cells from PBMCs. Subset noted: CD45RA+ positively selected. The TCR comes from a man younger than 35 in good health. Some clones in this sample may be carry-over from other donors' samples. The chain combines TRBV5-3 with TRBJ1-2; no definite D call. TRBV5-3 belongs to the ORF category, with a function that is uncertain. In DNA form, the CDR3 reads TGTGCCAGAAGCAATTATGGCTACACCTTC. Residues: CARSNYGYTF.